This TCR beta chain is drawn from a study of blood T cell repertoires in COVID-19. On the study more broadly: The United States, Italy and Spain were the sources of the acute and convalescent COVID-19 samples. The cDNA or gDNA used as material had been derived from T cells, B-cell-depleted T cells, or PBMCs.

Original processing notes: The assay estimated nucleated cells by amplifying reference gene primers. Assay: immunoSEQ multiplex PCR; the TCRdb copy retains only in-frame clones and omits some. For V, J and clone size, that table is used; D and trimming come from the DNA. The profile shows around 100,000 clones, around four fifths of them singletons. The CDR3 loop spans 14 amino acids. Germline CDR1 and CDR2: SGHTA and FQGNSA. Trimming stripped 7 bases from V and 1 base from J, with 10 bases between. The genes are TRBV7-2 and TRBJ1-4; perhaps TRBD1 as D (5 bases). This receptor was taken from a woman in her 70s with acute or convalescent COVID-19. What was sequenced was peripheral blood. The CDR3 region is CASNQGGTNEKLFF. The CDR3 nucleotides read TGTGCCAGCAACCAGGGTGGAACTAATGAAAAACTGTTTTTT.